This note documents a single TCR beta chain sequence. Its matching antigen is unknown. The authors sequenced TCR beta from blood CD8+ and CD4+ T cells. TEMRA cells were FACS-enriched, while CD8+ and CD4+ T cells were negatively isolated. The sample comes from a study of CD8 T cells in Susac syndrome. Study findings and constraints: The study recognized that its TCR sequencing and HLA analysis covered a relatively small number of individuals.

With random hexamers, reverse transcription was performed on about 0.5 to 1 ug of RNA. The TCR beta CDR3 was amplified by immunoSEQ multiplex PCR across 54 Vbeta, 13 Jbeta. From the immunoSEQ multiplex PCR reads, TCRdb called clonotypes with MiXCR, one entry per CDR3 protein. The repertoire holds around 26,000 distinct CDR3 sequences, 94% seen once, with about 0.26% in the top ten. This receptor was identified in a human donor in good health. The sample was CD8+ T cells from PBMCs.

The CDR3 DNA is TGTGCCAGCAGTCAGATGGACAGGGTAAACTACAATGAGCAGTTCTTC. Its translation: CASSQMDRVNYNEQFF. The genes are TRBV7-9 and TRBJ2-1, with 8 bases aligning to TRBD1. Germline V gene data show CDR1 as SEHNR and CDR2 as FQNEAQ (reference sequence). The V and J ends lost 6 bases and 3 bases, in that order; junction bases with no gene match: 10. This CDR3 contains 16 residues.